This T cell receptor (beta chain) originates from a study of blood T cell repertoires in COVID-19. The wider study: The cDNA or gDNA used as material had been derived from T cells, B-cell-depleted T cells, or PBMCs.

Two consecutive negative NP/OP PCR tests, clearance, or resolved symptoms defined Cohort 3 recovery. V was trimmed by 2 bases and J by 2 bases, leaving 16 bases between them. The CDR3 is 17 amino acids. Germline V lookup: CDR1 MNHNS, CDR2 SASEGT. Method: immunoSEQ multiplex PCR; TCRdb's copy keeps in-frame clones and lacks some. The profile shows nearly 400,000 clones, roughly 86% of them singletons. This chain uses TRBV6-1 with TRBJ1-3, with D possibly being TRBD1 (6 bases). This sequence originates from a woman in her 30s who had recovered from COVID-19. Sequencing was performed on PBMCs or T cells enriched from blood (not recorded which). For the CDR3, the DNA is TGTGCCAGCAGTGAACGGTTGGCAGGGGAGACTGGAAACACCATATATTTT. Protein product: CASSERLAGETGNTIYF.